This TCR beta chain was sequenced in a study of blood T cell repertoires in COVID-19. The wider study: PBMCs, B-cell-depleted T cells, or T cells were the source of the cDNA or gDNA that made up the material.

Germline V gene data show CDR1 as SGHTA and CDR2 as FQGNSA. Trimming took 3 bases from V and 2 from J, leaving 8 bases between them. There are 13 residues in the CDR3. This study enrolled people aged about 18 to 90 from roughly 22 US geographic areas. In the study's own analysis: Amplification from reference gene primers served as the basis for estimated nucleated cell counts. The data were produced by immunoSEQ multiplex PCR, yet TCRdb's version contains in-frame clones alone and is incomplete. The V and J calls and clone size were taken over from that table, and D and trimming were inferred from the DNA. The sample carries 400,000 or so clones, approximately 89% recorded once.

The genes are TRBV7-2 and TRBJ2-7; D gene ambiguous. The TCR was taken from a middle-aged man in a cohort exposed to, infected with or recovered from COVID-19 (not recorded which). The sample consisted of PBMCs or T cells enriched from blood (not recorded which). CDR3 in DNA: TGTGCCAGCAGCTTGCCTACCACCTACGAGCAGTACTTC. This sequence encodes CASSLPTTYEQYF.